The 14 T cell receptor beta chains listed next were all sequenced from one sample in a study of T cells in Graves' hyperthyroidism and ophthalmopathy. Template material for amplifying TCR beta CDR3 regions consisted of RNA transcripts. Researchers ran a first-round RT-PCR on the TCR CDR3 using the HTBI primer set. Each CDR3 protein gets one entry after TCRdb re-called the multiplex PCR reads with MiXCR. The sample lists around 250,000 distinct CDR3 sequences; around 24% were seen once. The sample consisted of blood. These receptors all stem from a middle-aged woman with Graves' ophthalmopathy.

This clonotype was counted at least ten times. This rearrangement joins TRBV2 to TRBJ2-7; TRBD2 might be the D (6 bases). CDR1 and CDR2 (germline): SNHLY, FYNNEI. The CDR3 length is 14 residues. Between the trimmed V and J ends, which lost 8 bases and 2 bases, there was a span of 16 bases. CDR3 coding DNA: TGTGCCAGCGAGAGGGCGGGAACAACCTACGAGCAGTACTTC. Residues: CASERAGTTYEQYF.

The CDR3, as DNA: TGTGCCAGCGAACGGACAGATAACTATGGCTACACCTTC. The encoded protein is CASERTDNYGYTF. The chain recombines TRBV12-3 or TRBV12-4 with TRBJ1-2; tentatively, D is TRBD1 (6 bases). The CDR3 runs to 13 residues. V was shortened by 8 bases and J by 1 base, with 11 bases between the two germline ends.

The gene calls are TRBV11-2 and TRBJ1-1, with 8 bases identical to TRBD1. With 2 bases clipped from V and 1 base from J, the junction kept 12 bases outside the gene matches. Germline CDR1 reads SGHAT; CDR2 reads FQNNGV. The CDR3 length is 18 residues. CDR3 sequence (DNA): TGTGCCAGCAGCTTACTGGCAGGGGGCGTCCGAGGGAACACTGAAGCTTTCTTT. Residues: CASSLLAGGVRGNTEAFF.

This clonotype was seen more than once but under ten times. V is TRBV12-3 or TRBV12-4 and J is TRBJ1-1, with D tentatively TRBD1 (6 bases). The CDR3 extends over 12 amino acids. Trimming stripped 9 bases from V and 1 base from J, with 9 bases between. In nucleotides, the CDR3 is TGTGCCAGTGGACAGACGAACACTGAAGCTTTCTTT. This gives the protein CASGQTNTEAFF.

Many counts were recorded for this clonotype. The chain has TRBV5-5 and TRBJ2-3; a possible D gene is TRBD1 (6 bases). V lost 4 bases and J lost 2, with 14 bases in between. The CDR3 consists of 15 residues. The germline gives CDR1 SGHKS, CDR2 YYEKEE (reference sequence). CDR3 amino acids: CASSPRRTATDTQYF. CDR3 bases: TGTGCCAGCAGCCCACGAAGGACAGCCACAGATACGCAGTATTTT.

There are many counts of this clonotype. This sequence joins TRBV6-5 and TRBJ2-6; 9 bases match TRBD1. The CDR3 runs 16 residues. Germline V gene sequence: CDR1 MNHEY, CDR2 SVGAGI. J gave up 0 bases and V 10 bases, and 7 bases lay outside the gene matches. CDR3 sequence reads: CATYRGPLSGANVLTF. The CDR3 bases are TGTGCCACGTACAGGGGGCCTCTCTCTGGGGCCAACGTCCTGACTTTC.

The table lists this clonotype with many counts. The gene calls are TRBV20-1 and TRBJ2-5; D is possibly TRBD1 (6 bases). V lost 6 bases, J lost 2 bases, and 19 bases lay in between. The CDR3 runs to 15 residues. The germline gives CDR1 DFQATT, CDR2 SNEGSKA (reference sequence). The CDR3 loop reads CSAREQGNFQETQYF. CDR3 sequence (DNA): TGCAGTGCCCGCGAACAGGGAAACTTTCAAGAGACCCAGTACTTC.

This clonotype was counted at least ten times. The chain couples TRBV28 to TRBJ1-1; D may be TRBD1 (5 bases). Germline-derived CDR1 and CDR2 are MDHEN and SYDVKM. V lost 2 bases and J 2 bases, leaving 12 bases between the germline ends. The CDR3 sequence is 15 residues long. CDR3 sequence: CASSLTGLINTEAFF. In nucleotides, the CDR3 is TGTGCCAGCAGTTTAACAGGACTCATTAACACTGAAGCTTTCTTT.

This clonotype was detected many times. Given a much more abundant clone one base away, this may be a read error. The genes are TRBV2 and TRBJ1-5; D might be TRBD1 (6 bases). CDR3 length: 15 amino acids. The germline V gene has CDR1 SNHLY and CDR2 FYNNEI. V was clipped by 6 bases and J by 0 bases, with 12 bases between them. CDR3 in DNA: TGTGCCAGCAGGAACATGGACAGTAGCAATCAGCCCCAGCATTTT. Protein product: CASRNMDSSNQPQHF. Full variable domain (remainder filled in from reference TRBV2 and TRBJ1-5): EPEVTQTPSHQVTQMGQEVILRCVPISNHLYFYWYRQILGQKVEFLVSFYNNEISEKSEIFDDQFSVERPDGSNFTLKIRSTKLEDSAMYFCASRNMDSSNQPQHFGDGTRLSIL.

This clonotype was recorded at least ten times. The chain employs TRBV12-3 or TRBV12-4 and TRBJ2-7; 7 positions agree with TRBD1. V trimming: 3 bases; J trimming: 11 bases; junction bases outside the gene matches: 7. The CDR3 consists of 12 residues. The CDR3 reads CASSFGQEKEYF. The CDR3 DNA reads as TGTGCCAGCAGTTTCGGACAGGAAAAGGAGTACTTC.

This clonotype came up many times. The V and J genes are TRBV6-5 and TRBJ1-5; D gene unclear. CDR3 length: 14 residues. Trimming removed 10 bases from V and 0 bases from J, with 13 bases in between. Germline CDR1 MNHEY, CDR2 SVGAGI. Here the CDR3 reads CATRTGLSNQPQHF. CDR3 coding DNA: TGTGCCACCAGAACCGGGCTTAGCAATCAGCCCCAGCATTTT.

This chain links TRBV18 with TRBJ1-1; D might be TRBD1 (5 bases). Germline loops: CDR1 KGHSH, CDR2 LQKENI. This CDR3 has 13 amino acids. V lost 2 bases, J lost 11 bases, and 15 bases lay in between. CDR3 nucleotides: TGTGCCAGCTCACCAATCAGGGACGGGGCCGCTTTCTTT. Protein sequence: CASSPIRDGAAFF.

This clonotype has at least ten counts. The gene calls are TRBV6-5 and TRBJ2-2; 8 positions agree with TRBD2. This CDR3 contains 15 residues. The V and J ends lost 6 bases and 2 bases, in that order; junction bases with no gene match: 5. Germline CDR1 MNHEY, CDR2 SVGAGI. The CDR3 is CASRRTSTNTGELFF. The CDR3 bases are TGTGCCAGCAGGAGGACTAGCACTAACACCGGGGAGCTGTTTTTT.

This clonotype came up many times. The chain recombines TRBV6-1 with TRBJ2-7; D assignment may be TRBD1 or TRBD2 (6 bases each). Germline CDR1 is MNHNS and CDR2 is SASEGT. This CDR3 comprises 14 residues. V was pared by 6 bases and J by 7 bases, with 19 bases between. The CDR3 loop is CASRIAALRGEQYF. In nucleotides, the CDR3 is TGTGCCAGCAGGATAGCGGCCCTAAGGGGGGAGCAGTACTTC.